This T cell receptor beta chain derives from a study of blood T cell repertoires in COVID-19. About the research overall: The origin of the acute and convalescent COVID-19 samples was the United States, Italy and Spain. Nucleic acid was either cDNA or gDNA, and it came from T cells, B-cell-depleted T cells, or PBMCs.

As processed by the authors: Estimates of nucleated cell counts were drawn from the amplification of reference gene primers. Sequencing was performed with immunoSEQ multiplex PCR; in TCRdb, only in-frame clones are kept and a portion is missing. D and trimming were read from the DNA, whereas the V and J calls and clone size are those reported in that table. The table shows about 340,000 clones, with 80% to 95% occurring only once. Germline CDR1 reads LNHNV; CDR2 reads YYDKDF (reference sequence). The CDR3 spans 20 residues. Trimming cost V 0 bases and J 0 bases, with 21 bases left between them. The specimen was PBMCs or T cells enriched from blood (not recorded which). The chain recombines TRBV15 with TRBJ1-3, with D possibly TRBD1 on 6 matching bases. This clonotype was sampled from a woman aged 25 to 39 who had recovered from COVID-19. Written as DNA, the CDR3 is TGTGCCACCAGCAGAGATAGAGGTCGTCGCGGGGGCCTCTCTGGAAACACCATATATTTT. As protein: CATSRDRGRRGGLSGNTIYF.